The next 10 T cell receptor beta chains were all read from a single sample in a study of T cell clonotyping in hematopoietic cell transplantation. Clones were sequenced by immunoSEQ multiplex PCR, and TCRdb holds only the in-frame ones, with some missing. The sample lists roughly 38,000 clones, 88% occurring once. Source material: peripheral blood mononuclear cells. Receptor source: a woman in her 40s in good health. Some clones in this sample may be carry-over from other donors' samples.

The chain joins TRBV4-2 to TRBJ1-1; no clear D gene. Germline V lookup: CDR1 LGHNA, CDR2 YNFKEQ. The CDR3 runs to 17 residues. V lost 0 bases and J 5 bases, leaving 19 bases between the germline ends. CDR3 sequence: CASSQEIRSWTPTEAFF. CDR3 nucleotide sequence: TGTGCCAGCAGCCAAGAGATCCGATCTTGGACGCCGACTGAAGCTTTCTTT.

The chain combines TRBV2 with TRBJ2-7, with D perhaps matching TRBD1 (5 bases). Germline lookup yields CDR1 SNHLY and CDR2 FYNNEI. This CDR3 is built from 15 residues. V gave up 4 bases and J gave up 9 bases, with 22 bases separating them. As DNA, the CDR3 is TGTGCCAGCAGTGGACGAGGACACCCACCCTCTGCGCAGTACTTC. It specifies CASSGRGHPPSAQYF.

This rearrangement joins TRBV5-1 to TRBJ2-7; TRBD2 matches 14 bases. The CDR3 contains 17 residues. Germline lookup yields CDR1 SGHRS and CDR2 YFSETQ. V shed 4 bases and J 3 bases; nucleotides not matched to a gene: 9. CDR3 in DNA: TGCGCCAGCAGCCCGATCGGACTAGCGGGAGGTAGCTACGAGCAGTACTTC. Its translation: CASSPIGLAGGSYEQYF.

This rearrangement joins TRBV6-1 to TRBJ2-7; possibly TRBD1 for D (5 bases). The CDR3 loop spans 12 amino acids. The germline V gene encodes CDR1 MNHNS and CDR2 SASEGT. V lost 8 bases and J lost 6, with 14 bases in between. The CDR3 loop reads CASGMGQGEQYF. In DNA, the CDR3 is TGTGCCAGCGGAATGGGGCAGGGCGAGCAGTACTTC.

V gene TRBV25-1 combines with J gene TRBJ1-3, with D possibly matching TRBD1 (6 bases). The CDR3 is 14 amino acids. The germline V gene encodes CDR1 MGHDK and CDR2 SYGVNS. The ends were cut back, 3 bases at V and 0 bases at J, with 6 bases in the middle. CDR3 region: CASSDRGSGNTIYF. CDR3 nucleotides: TGTGCCAGCAGTGACAGGGGCTCTGGAAACACCATATATTTT.

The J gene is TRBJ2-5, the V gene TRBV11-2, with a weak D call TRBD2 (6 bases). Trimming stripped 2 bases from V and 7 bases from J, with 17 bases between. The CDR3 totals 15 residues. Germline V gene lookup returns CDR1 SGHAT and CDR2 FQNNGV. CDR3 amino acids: CASSLLVGRDGTQYF. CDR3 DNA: TGTGCCAGCAGCTTACTGGTCGGGAGAGACGGGACCCAGTACTTC.

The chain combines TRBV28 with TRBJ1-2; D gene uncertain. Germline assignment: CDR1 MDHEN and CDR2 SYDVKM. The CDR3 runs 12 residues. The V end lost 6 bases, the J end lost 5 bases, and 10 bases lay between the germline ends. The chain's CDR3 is CASSSGVYGYTF. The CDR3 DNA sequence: TGTGCCAGCAGCTCCGGGGTGTATGGCTACACCTTC.

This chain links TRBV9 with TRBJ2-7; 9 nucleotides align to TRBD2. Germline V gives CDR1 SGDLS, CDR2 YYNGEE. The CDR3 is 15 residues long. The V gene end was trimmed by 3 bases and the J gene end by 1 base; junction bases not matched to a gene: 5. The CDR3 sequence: CASSDSGRRSYEQYF. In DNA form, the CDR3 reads TGTGCCAGCAGCGACAGCGGGAGGAGATCCTACGAGCAGTACTTC. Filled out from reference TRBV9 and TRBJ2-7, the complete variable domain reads DSGVTQTPKHLITATGQRVTLRCSPRSGDLSVYWYQQSLDQGLQFLIQYYNGEERAKGNILERFSAQQFPDLHSELNLSSLELGDSALYFCASSDSGRRSYEQYFGPGTRLTVT.

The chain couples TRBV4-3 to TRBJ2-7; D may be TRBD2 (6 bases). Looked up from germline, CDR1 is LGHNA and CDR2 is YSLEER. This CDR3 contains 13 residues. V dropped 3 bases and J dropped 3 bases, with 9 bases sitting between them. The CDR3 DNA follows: TGCGCCAGCAGCCAGGGGACTGGCTACGAGCAGTACTTC. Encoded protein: CASSQGTGYEQYF.

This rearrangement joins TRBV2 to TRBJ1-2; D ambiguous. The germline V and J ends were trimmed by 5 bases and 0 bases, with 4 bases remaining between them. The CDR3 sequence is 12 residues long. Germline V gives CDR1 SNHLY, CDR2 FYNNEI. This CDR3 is CASSLSNYGYTF. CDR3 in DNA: TGTGCCAGCAGTCTCTCTAACTATGGCTACACCTTC.